These T cell receptor beta chains were read from a single sample in a study of blood T cell repertoires in COVID-19. This table comes from immunoSEQ multiplex PCR, and its TCRdb copy is limited to in-frame clones, with some not included. The sample has some 30,000 clones; approximately 89% are singletons. The sequenced sample was peripheral blood. The receptors shown here come from a man at least 80 years old with acute or convalescent COVID-19. Each CDR3 is given with its conserved first and last residue. D genes are given only for firm matches. Size values are once, few and many counts, or a class for expanded clones, and some rows have none.

d_call j_call cdr3_length v_call clone_size cdr3_nt cdr3_aa
NA TRBJ2-7 13 TRBV5-1 NA TGCGCCAGCAGCTTTGAGGACAGCCAGCCGCAGTACTTC CASSFEDSQPQYF
NA TRBJ2-5 14 TRBV18 NA TGTGCCAGCTCACCACGTAGAGATCAAGAGACCCAGTACTTC CASSPRRDQETQYF
TRBD1 TRBJ2-5 16 TRBV2 NA TGTGCCAGTATCCTACGAAATACAGGGGGCTTGGAGACCCAGTACTTC CASILRNTGGLETQYF
TRBD1 TRBJ2-7 13 TRBV7-2 NA TGTGCCAGCAGCTTAGAGGGGGCAAACGAGCAGTACTTC CASSLEGANEQYF
TRBD2 TRBJ2-7 14 TRBV7-9 few TGTGCCAGCAGCCATAGGACTAGCCCCAACGAGCAGTACTTC CASSHRTSPNEQYF
TRBD1 TRBJ1-1 16 TRBV18 NA TGTGCCAGCTCACGAACAGGGGGCGAGGGGAACACTGAAGCTTTCTTT CASSRTGGEGNTEAFF
NA TRBJ2-1 16 TRBV7-9 NA TGTGCCAGCACCTCTATTGGGGAGACCTCCTACAATGAGCAGTTCTTC CASTSIGETSYNEQFF
TRBD2 TRBJ2-3 17 TRBV30 NA TGTGCCTGGAGTGTCCGTCGGACTAGCGGGATCACAGATACGCAGTATTTT CAWSVRRTSGITDTQYF
NA TRBJ1-2 15 TRBV18 NA TGTGCCAGCTCACTCGGCGAAGGGAGTAACTATGGCTACACCTTC CASSLGEGSNYGYTF
NA TRBJ1-5 18 TRBV10-3 NA TGTGCCATCAGTGAGTTCCCGGGTCGGTCCCACCGCGGTCAGCCCCAGCATTTT CAISEFPGRSHRGQPQHF
TRBD1 TRBJ2-2 15 TRBV7-9 NA TGTGCCAGCAGCGCGCCGGGACAGCACACCGGGGAGCTGTTTTTT CASSAPGQHTGELFF
NA TRBJ1-5 15 TRBV19 once TGTGCCAGTAGTATTGACTTCGAGGGAGGTCAGCCCCAGCATTTT CASSIDFEGGQPQHF
NA TRBJ2-7 13 TRBV12-3/TRBV12-4 NA TGTGCCAGCAGGAGCGGGCTCTCCTACGAGCAGTACTTC CASRSGLSYEQYF
NA TRBJ2-2 15 TRBV11-2 NA TGTGCCAGCAGCCGGTTGGACACCCGCACCGGGGAGCTGTTTTTT CASSRLDTRTGELFF
TRBD1 TRBJ2-3 19 TRBV9 NA TGTGCCAGCAGCGCGCAACCGGGACAGGGGGCTGAGGGCACAGATACGCAGTATTTT CASSAQPGQGAEGTDTQYF
TRBD1 TRBJ1-5 18 TRBV4-1 NA TGCGCCAGCAGCCAAAAGATCCCGGCCGGGACAGGAAATCAGCCCCAGCATTTT CASSQKIPAGTGNQPQHF